These T cell receptor beta chains were read from a single sample in a study of T cell responses to AZD1222 COVID-19 vaccine. TCRdb's table, derived via immunoSEQ multiplex PCR, lists solely in-frame clones and lacks some. This sample carries approximately 99,000 clones, roughly 84% of them seen once, and the ten largest clones take 3% to 3.5%. The specimen was peripheral blood, collected on day 0 of AZD1222 vaccination. Receptors originate from an adult in good health. Both conserved end residues are part of each CDR3. A D gene is named only where the DNA matches it firmly. Only part of the rows carry a size: once, few, many, or a class if the clone is expanded.

V	J	D	size	DNA	CDR3
TRBV19	TRBJ2-2	.	.	TGTGCCAGTAGTATTAGGCAGGCAGGGTTCCCCGAGTGGGACACCGGGGAGCTGTTTTTT	CASSIRQAGFPEWDTGELFF
TRBV3-1/TRBV3-2	TRBJ2-3	.	.	TGTGCCAGCACGTCCTACGGGGCAGATACGCAGTATTTT	CASTSYGADTQYF
TRBV9	TRBJ2-2	.	.	TGTGCCAGCAGCGCCCCCCCCTCTACGCCCTCCGGGGAGCTGTTTTTT	CASSAPPSTPSGELFF
TRBV28	TRBJ1-1	.	few	TGTGCCAGCAGTTTAGGTAACGGGGGCACTGAAGCTTTCTTT	CASSLGNGGTEAFF
TRBV7-2	TRBJ2-7	TRBD1	.	TGTGCCAGCAGCAACCCCGGGACAGGGACCGAGCAGTACTTC	CASSNPGTGTEQYF
TRBV14	TRBJ1-5	.	few	TGTGCCAGCAGCCAAGACTGGGATCAGCCCCAGCATTTT	CASSQDWDQPQHF
TRBV29-1	TRBJ1-4	.	.	TGCAGCGCCGGGACAAGTAATGAAAAACTGTTTTTT	CSAGTSNEKLFF
TRBV5-1	TRBJ1-3	.	once	TGCGCCAGCAGCTTGTCCCCAAATGGCCCCCTGGACACCATATATTTT	CASSLSPNGPLDTIYF
TRBV5-6	TRBJ2-7	.	once	TGTGCCAGCAGCTTGGTGGCAGGGGTGGGTGAGCAGTACTTC	CASSLVAGVGEQYF
TRBV7-6	TRBJ2-5	.	.	TGTGCCAGCAGCTTACGGGTGGAGACCCAGTACTTC	CASSLRVETQYF
TRBV28	TRBJ1-5	TRBD1	.	TGTGCCACCCAGACAGGGTATGGAGGGCAGCCCCAGCATTTT	CATQTGYGGQPQHF
TRBV4-1	TRBJ1-1	.	.	TGCGCCAGCAGCCAGGGACACGAAGCTTTCTTT	CASSQGHEAFF
TRBV24-1	TRBJ1-2	.	.	TGTGCCACCAGTGATCAGAGGGTGGATGGCTACACCTTC	CATSDQRVDGYTF
TRBV10-3	TRBJ2-5	.	.	TGTGCCACCCAAGGGCAGGCAAATCAAGAGACCCAGTACTTC	CATQGQANQETQYF
TRBV18	TRBJ2-1	TRBD1	.	TGTGCCAGCTCACCACCAACAGGGGGACACAATGAGCAGTTCTTC	CASSPPTGGHNEQFF
TRBV6-2/TRBV6-3	TRBJ1-2	.	.	TGTGCCAGCAGTTCCACGGAAGTTGGAGGCTACACCTTC	CASSSTEVGGYTF
TRBV28	TRBJ1-2	.	.	TGTGCCAGCAGTTTAACGGTTCAAGGCTACACCTTC	CASSLTVQGYTF
TRBV5-1	TRBJ2-3	TRBD2	.	TGCGCCAGCAGCTTGGTGACTAGCGGGGACACAGATACGCAGTATTTT	CASSLVTSGDTDTQYF
TRBV5-1	TRBJ1-3	.	.	TGCGCCACCACTTCGACAGGAGGTCCTGGAAACACCATATATTTT	CATTSTGGPGNTIYF
TRBV30	TRBJ1-4	.	.	TGTGCCTGGAGTGTACAGTCCGGGACATATGTTTTT	CAWSVQSGTYVF
TRBV3-1/TRBV3-2	TRBJ2-3	.	.	TGTGCCAGCAGCCAAGAGGGTGGGGACTTGAACGCAGATACGCAGTATTTT	CASSQEGGDLNADTQYF
TRBV5-1	TRBJ1-2	.	.	TGCGCCAGCAGCTTGGCCCCAGCAGCTAACTATGGCTACACCTTC	CASSLAPAANYGYTF
TRBV28	TRBJ2-5	.	.	TGTGCCAGCAGAAAAGAAGAGACCCAGTACTTC	CASRKEETQYF
TRBV6-6	TRBJ2-2	TRBD1	.	TGTGCCAGCAAGGGGACAGGGACGGCCGGGGAGCTGTTTTTT	CASKGTGTAGELFF
TRBV2	TRBJ1-5	.	.	TGTGCCAGCAGTGAGCAGGCAGTGACCAATCAGCCCCAGCATTTT	CASSEQAVTNQPQHF
TRBV7-6	TRBJ2-3	.	few	TGTGCCAGCAGCTCGAGGGAGTCCCACAACCGGGATACGCAGTATTTT	CASSSRESHNRDTQYF
TRBV3-1/TRBV3-2	TRBJ1-1	.	once	TGTGCCAGCAGCCAGGGGACATTCGGTTCTGAAGCTTTCTTT	CASSQGTFGSEAFF
TRBV5-6	TRBJ1-1	TRBD1	.	TGTGCCAGCAGCCCGGACAGGCGGGGCAGGTGGGCTTTCTTT	CASSPDRRGRWAFF
TRBV7-2	TRBJ1-1	.	.	TGTGCCAGCAGCCGCTACGGGGGTAGAACTGAAGCTTTCTTT	CASSRYGGRTEAFF
TRBV7-6	TRBJ2-1	TRBD1	.	TGTGCCAGCAGCCCAGTAAGGACAGGGTCCTACAATGAGCAGTTCTTC	CASSPVRTGSYNEQFF
TRBV13	TRBJ2-7	.	once	TGTGCCAGCAGCCGCAATGAGGGGTCCGGGCAGTACTTC	CASSRNEGSGQYF
TRBV24-1	TRBJ1-2	TRBD1	.	TGTGCCACCAGTGAGGATAGGACAGGGAACTATGGCTACACCTTC	CATSEDRTGNYGYTF
TRBV3-1/TRBV3-2	TRBJ1-4	.	.	TGTGCCAGCAGCCAAGGGGGTCTTGGGGTTGAAAAACTGTTTTTT	CASSQGGLGVEKLFF
TRBV5-4	TRBJ1-5	TRBD1	.	TGTGCCAGCAGCTTAGCGGGACAGGGAAATCAGCCCCAGCATTTT	CASSLAGQGNQPQHF
TRBV5-1	TRBJ2-3	.	.	TGCGCCAGCAATGAGGGGTATAGCACAGATACGCAGTATTTT	CASNEGYSTDTQYF
TRBV2	TRBJ1-5	.	.	TGTGCCAGCAGGGGGACCTCCAATCAGCCCCAGCATTTT	CASRGTSNQPQHF
TRBV28	TRBJ1-1	.	.	TGTGCCAGCAGTTTGGGGGACACTGAAGCTTTCTTT	CASSLGDTEAFF
TRBV5-4	TRBJ2-7	.	.	TGTGCCAGCAGCGATCCCACGGAGGGATACGAGCAGTACTTC	CASSDPTEGYEQYF
TRBV7-9	TRBJ1-4	TRBD1	.	TGTGCCAGCAGCGGACAGGGCCCTAATGAAAAACTGTTTTTT	CASSGQGPNEKLFF
TRBV7-2	TRBJ1-2	TRBD1	.	TGTGCCAGCAGCTTAGGGGACAGGGAAGGGAACTATGGCTACACCTTC	CASSLGDREGNYGYTF
TRBV11-2	TRBJ2-5	.	.	TGTGCCAGCAGCTTAGGCCTAGCCGGCCAAGAGACCCAGTACTTC	CASSLGLAGQETQYF
TRBV6-5	TRBJ2-5	.	.	TGTGCCAGCAGCTCACAAGAGACCCAGTACTTC	CASSSQETQYF
TRBV30	TRBJ1-6	.	.	TGTGCCTGGAGTCTAGCTGGGGATTCACCCCTCCACTTT	CAWSLAGDSPLHF